This T cell receptor beta chain originates from a study of blood T cell repertoires in COVID-19. At the level of the study: Italy, Spain and the United States were the sources of the convalescent and acute COVID-19 samples. The analysed material was cDNA or gDNA that came from T cells, B-cell-depleted T cells, or PBMCs.

The V gene lost 4 bases and the J gene lost 5 bases, with 21 bases spanning the gap. CDR3 length: 16 amino acids. Germline loops: CDR1 SGHVS, CDR2 FNYEAQ. Original handling: Cell counts per sample came from amplifying reference gene primers. The table came from immunoSEQ multiplex PCR; TCRdb's copy has only in-frame clones and leaves some out. V and J calls and clone size are as listed in that table; D and trimming were resolved from the DNA. This sample carries approximately 280,000 clones, more than 85% of them seen once, and the ten largest clones take about 4.6%. The specimen sequenced was peripheral blood. This chain uses TRBV7-6 with TRBJ2-7, with D possibly being TRBD2 (6 bases). The origin of this receptor is a middle-aged man with acute or convalescent COVID-19. Here the CDR3 DNA reads TGTGCCAGCAGCTGGAGGGGTCGGGTCCCAAGTGACGAGCAGTACTTC. Its translation: CASSWRGRVPSDEQYF.